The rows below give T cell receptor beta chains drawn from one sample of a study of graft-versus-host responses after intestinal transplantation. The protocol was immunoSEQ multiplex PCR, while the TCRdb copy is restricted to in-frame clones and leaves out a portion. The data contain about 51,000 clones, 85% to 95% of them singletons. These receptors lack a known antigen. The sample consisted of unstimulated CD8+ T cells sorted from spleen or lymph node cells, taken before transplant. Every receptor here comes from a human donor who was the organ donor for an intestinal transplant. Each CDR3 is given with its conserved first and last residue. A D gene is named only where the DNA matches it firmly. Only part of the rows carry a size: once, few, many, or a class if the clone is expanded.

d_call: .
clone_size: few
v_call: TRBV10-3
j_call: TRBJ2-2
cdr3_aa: CAISDPTSTGELFF
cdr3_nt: TGTGCCATCAGTGACCCGACGAGCACCGGGGAGCTGTTTTTT

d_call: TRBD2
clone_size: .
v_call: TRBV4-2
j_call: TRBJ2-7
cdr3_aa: CASRPIAGDSYEQYF
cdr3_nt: TGTGCCAGCAGGCCTATAGCGGGGGACTCCTACGAGCAGTACTTC

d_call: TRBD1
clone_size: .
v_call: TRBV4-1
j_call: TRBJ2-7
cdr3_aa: CASSQDGDRGIHEQYF
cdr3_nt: TGCGCCAGCAGCCAAGATGGGGACAGGGGAATTCACGAGCAGTACTTC

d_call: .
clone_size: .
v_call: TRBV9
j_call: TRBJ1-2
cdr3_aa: CASSAQDRPNYGYTF
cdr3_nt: TGTGCCAGCAGCGCCCAAGACAGGCCCAACTATGGCTACACCTTC

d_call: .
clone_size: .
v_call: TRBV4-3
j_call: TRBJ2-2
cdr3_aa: CASSQDDIPGELFF
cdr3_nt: TGCGCCAGCAGCCAAGATGACATCCCCGGGGAGCTGTTTTTT

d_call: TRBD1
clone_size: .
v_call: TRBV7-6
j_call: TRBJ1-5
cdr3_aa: CASSLGTGGADQPQHF
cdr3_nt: TGTGCCAGCAGCTTAGGGACAGGGGGCGCAGATCAGCCCCAGCATTTT

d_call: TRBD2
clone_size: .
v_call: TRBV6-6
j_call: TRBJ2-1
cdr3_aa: CASNPESGSSYNEQFF
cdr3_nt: TGTGCCAGCAATCCAGAAAGCGGGAGCTCCTACAATGAGCAGTTCTTC

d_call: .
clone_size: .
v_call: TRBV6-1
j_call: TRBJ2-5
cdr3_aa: CASSEFPGSGETQYF
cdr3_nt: TGTGCCAGCAGTGAATTCCCGGGGTCAGGAGAGACCCAGTACTTC

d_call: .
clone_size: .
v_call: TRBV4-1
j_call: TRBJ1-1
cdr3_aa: CASSQVGMNTEAFF
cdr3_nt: TGCGCCAGCAGCCAAGTGGGCATGAACACTGAAGCTTTCTTT

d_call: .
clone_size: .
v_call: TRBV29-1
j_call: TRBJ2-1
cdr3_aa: CSVDSRDSSSYNEQFF
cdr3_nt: TGCAGCGTCGACTCCCGGGACTCAAGCTCCTACAATGAGCAGTTCTTC

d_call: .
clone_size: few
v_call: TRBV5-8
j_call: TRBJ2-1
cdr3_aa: CASSPPLNEQFF
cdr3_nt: TGTGCCAGCAGCCCGCCCTTGAATGAGCAGTTCTTC

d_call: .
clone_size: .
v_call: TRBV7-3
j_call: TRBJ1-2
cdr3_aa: CASSLTGLDGYTF
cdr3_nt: TGTGCCAGCAGCTTAACAGGGCTGGATGGCTACACCTTC

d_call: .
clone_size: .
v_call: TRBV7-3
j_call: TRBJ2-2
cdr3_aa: CASNAGPNTGELFF
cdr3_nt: TGTGCCAGCAATGCGGGGCCGAACACCGGGGAGCTGTTTTTT

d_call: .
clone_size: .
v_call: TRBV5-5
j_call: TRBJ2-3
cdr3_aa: CASSFLQGTDTQYF
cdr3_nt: TGTGCCAGCAGCTTTTTACAGGGTACAGATACGCAGTATTTT

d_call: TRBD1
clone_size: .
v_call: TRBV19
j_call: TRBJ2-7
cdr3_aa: CASSWGQGTYEQYF
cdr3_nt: TGTGCCAGTAGTTGGGGACAGGGAACCTACGAGCAGTACTTC

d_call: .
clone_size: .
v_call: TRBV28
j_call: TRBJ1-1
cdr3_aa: CASSGVKEVIRNTEAFF
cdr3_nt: TGTGCCAGCAGTGGGGTAAAGGAGGTCATCCGGAACACTGAAGCTTTCTTT